This T cell receptor beta chain appears in the sequencing data of a study of cytotoxic CD8 clonotypes in ibrutinib-treated CLL. At the level of the study: The patient breakdown showed more than nine relapsed/refractory and some 16 treatment-naive cases, with fewer than 18 IGHV unmutated. Response sampling came at median roughly a year of treatment, ranging roughly 6 to 36 months.

Clones were sequenced by immunoSEQ multiplex PCR, and TCRdb holds only the in-frame ones, with some missing. The sample holds 150,000 to 200,000 clones, 88% seen once. General observations from the study: Clonality grew at ibrutinib response; at progression, it decreased back toward baseline.

As input for TCR beta libraries, about 2.2 micrograms of genomic DNA came from cryopreserved PBMCs. Points on this clone: Its antigen is not known.

The germline V gene has CDR1 MNHEY and CDR2 SMNVEV (reference sequence). Deletions cut 8 bases from V and 0 bases from J, with 11 bases between. This CDR3 spans 14 amino acids. The specimen was PBMCs, collected at disease progression, from a patient treated with ibrutinib. The TCR was taken from a human donor with chronic lymphocytic leukemia. The gene calls are TRBV27 and TRBJ1-5; D not certain. CDR3 in amino acids: CASGFGLSNQPQHF. DNA of the CDR3: TGTGCCAGCGGGTTCGGACTTAGCAATCAGCCCCAGCATTTT.